A single sample gave rise to the 29 T cell receptor beta chains below, sequenced in a study of tumor and adjacent non-tumor tissue in lung cancer. This sample's RNA came from whole unsorted tissue. TCRbeta libraries were built with three rounds of nested PCR, modified from ARM-PCR. TCRdb called the multiplex PCR reads again in MiXCR, with one record for every CDR3 protein. The repertoire holds tens of thousands of distinct CDR3 sequences, with 55% to 70% as singletons. The sequenced sample consisted of lung tumor tissue. These receptors came from a man in his forties or fifties with non-small cell lung cancer.

Only one count was recorded for this clonotype. Compared with germline, one end of the junction differs, possibly owing to a read error. The CDR3 DNA reads TGTGCCAGCAGCAATCAACTATGGGATGACGGGAAGCTGTTTTTT. As protein: CASSNQLWDDGKLFF. The rearrangement links TRBV11-2 to TRBJ2-2, with D perhaps matching TRBD2 (5 bases). This CDR3 region has 15 residues. CDR1 is SGHAT and CDR2 is FQNNGV in the germline V gene.

As regards this clonotype: Being one base from a much bigger clone, this may be a read error. The V call is TRBV7-9, the J call TRBJ2-7; D gene uncertain. The V end lost 5 bases, the J end lost 7 bases, and 12 bases lay between the germline ends. The V gene's germline CDR1 is SEHNR and CDR2 FQNEAQ (reference sequence). CDR3 length equals 12 residues. The CDR3 DNA reads TGTGCCAGCAGCCCGACCATTCGGGAGCAGTACTTC. Residues: CASSPTIREQYF.

Remarks on this clonotype: The junction departs from the called germline gene at one end, perhaps through a read error. The rearrangement uses TRBV11-3 and TRBJ2-7, with TRBD2 matching 8 bases. Per germline, CDR1 SGHNT and CDR2 YENEEA. CDR3 length: 14 residues. The CDR3 DNA is TGCGCCAGCAGCCCGGATAGCGGGACCTACGAGAAGTACTTC. Translation gives CASSPDSGTYEKYF.

This clonotype appeared many times. V gene TRBV10-2 combines with J gene TRBJ2-7; TRBD1 might be the D (6 bases). Germline CDR1 is WSHSY and CDR2 is SAAADI. The CDR3 has 15 residues. Trimming pared 6 bases from V and 1 base from J, leaving 16 bases between. The CDR3 sequence: CASRTGHSQSYEQYF. In nucleotides, the CDR3 is TGCGCCAGCAGGACGGGACACAGCCAGTCCTACGAGCAGTACTTC.

This clonotype appeared a few times. CDR3: CASNDDRWNSPLHF. DNA of the CDR3: TGTGCCAGCAACGACGACAGGTGGAATTCACCCCTCCACTTT. The V and J genes are TRBV12-3 or TRBV12-4 and TRBJ1-6; TRBD1 might be the D (6 bases). V lost 7 bases and J 7 bases, leaving 14 bases between the germline ends. This CDR3 comprises 14 residues.

Comments on this clonotype: A junction boundary mismatches the germline segment, possibly from a read error. V is TRBV6-6 and J is TRBJ2-1; maybe TRBD2 (6 bases). CDR1 MNHNY and CDR2 SVGAGI come from the germline V gene (reference sequence). The CDR3 length is 14 residues. CDR3 nucleotide sequence: TGTGCCAGCAGTTACGGACATTCTCCGGGACGGGAGTCCTTC. Amino acids: CASSYGHSPGRESF.

Comment on this clonotype: One junction end does not reproduce the germline sequence, and a read error may be involved. J is TRBJ2-2 and V is TRBV6-2 or TRBV6-3; D may correspond to TRBD1 or TRBD2 (6 bases each). The CDR3 runs 14 residues. Germline assignment: CDR1 MNHEY and CDR2 SVGEGT. CDR3 sequence (DNA): TGTGTCAGCAGCACAGAGGGGGGCACCGGGGAGCTGTTTTTT. Encoded protein: CVSSTEGGTGELFF.

This clonotype was seen just once. The chain links TRBV18 to TRBJ1-1, with D maybe TRBD1 (6 bases). Deletions cut 8 bases from V and 2 bases from J, with 12 bases between. This CDR3 is 13 amino acids long. Germline V gene sequence: CDR1 KGHSH, CDR2 LQKENI. This CDR3 is CASRGGNNTEAFF. As DNA, the CDR3 is TGTGCCAGCCGAGGGGGGAATAACACTGAAGCTTTCTTT.

The CDR3 is CASSQDRGGPYEQYF. The CDR3 DNA is TGCGCCAGCAGCCAAGATCGGGGCGGTCCCTACGAGCAGTACTTC. The chain couples TRBV4-1 to TRBJ2-7; D could derive from TRBD1 or TRBD2 (5 bases each). The CDR3 runs to 15 residues. The V end lost 0 bases, the J end lost 2 bases, and 11 bases lay between the germline ends. Germline CDR1 is MGHRA and CDR2 is YSYEKL.

This clonotype is a singleton in its sample. One base away lies a much larger clone, so this may be a sequencing read error. This chain links TRBV12-3 or TRBV12-4 with TRBJ2-7; 8 bases are shared with TRBD1. The CDR3 contains 13 residues. CDR3 loop: CSSSLGTGGLQYF. The CDR3 DNA is TGTTCCAGCAGTTTGGGGACAGGCGGGTTGCAGTACTTC.

This clonotype was recorded a few times. This rearrangement joins TRBV5-1 to TRBJ1-1; 8 bases are shared with TRBD1. V dropped 4 bases and J dropped 3; count of bases not matched to a gene: 8. The V gene's germline CDR1 is SGHRS and CDR2 YFSETQ. This CDR3 has 15 residues. CDR3 region: CASSKTGARDTEAFF. The CDR3 region has the DNA TGCGCCAGCAGCAAGACAGGGGCAAGGGACACTGAAGCTTTCTTT. The variable domain in full, with the rest retrieved from reference TRBV5-1 and TRBJ1-1, is KAGVTQTPRYLIKTRGQQVTLSCSPISGHRSVSWYQQTPGQGLQFLFEYFSETQRNKGNFPGRFSGRQFSNSRSEMNVSTLELGDSALYLCASSKTGARDTEAFFGQGTRLTVV.

The rearrangement joins TRBV25-1 to TRBJ2-7; the D call may be TRBD1 or TRBD2 (5 bases each). This CDR3 is 14 amino acids long. CDR1 and CDR2 (germline): MGHDK, SYGVNS. Trimming took 7 bases from V and 3 from J, leaving 16 bases between them. This chain's CDR3 is CASMGDDVDYEQYF. DNA for the CDR3: TGTGCCAGCATGGGGGACGATGTAGACTACGAGCAGTACTTC.

This clonotype appeared a few times. This chain uses TRBV5-1 with TRBJ2-3; D is unclear. Trimming took off 1 base at V and 3 bases at J, with 9 bases between the two ends. The germline V gene encodes CDR1 SGHRS and CDR2 YFSETQ. The CDR3 length is 14 residues. The CDR3 region is CASSLSGRTDTQYF. In DNA form, the CDR3 reads TGCGCCAGCAGCTTGAGTGGACGTACAGATACGCAGTATTTT.

The chain joins TRBV28 to TRBJ2-5, with D unclear. Trimming left V 10 bases short and J 5 bases short, with 17 bases between. The CDR3 runs to 13 residues. Germline V gene data show CDR1 as MDHEN and CDR2 as SYDVKM. For the CDR3, the DNA is TGTGCCAATTCCCCCCCCGCAACCGAGACCCAGTACTTC. Translated: CANSPPATETQYF.

This clonotype was seen only once. Compared with germline, one end of the junction differs, possibly owing to a read error. This CDR3 reads CASSQLLNSYEQYF. The CDR3 bases are TGTGCTAGCAGCCAACTACTTAATTCCTACGAGCAGTACTTC. The chain couples TRBV4-2 to TRBJ2-7; D is unclear. Germline V lookup: CDR1 LGHNA, CDR2 YNFKEQ. CDR3 length equals 14 residues.

Turning to this clonotype: This may arise from a read error, as a much more abundant clone is one base away. The V gene is TRBV6-6, the J gene TRBJ1-6; 8 positions match TRBD1. The CDR3 has 17 residues. CDR1 is MNHNY and CDR2 is SVGAGI in the germline V gene (reference sequence). For the CDR3, the DNA is TGTGGCAGCAGTTACTCGTATCCGGGACAGGTTAATTCACCCCTCCACTTT. This gives the protein CGSSYSYPGQVNSPLHF.

A remark on this clonotype: A much bigger clone sits one base away, suggesting this may be a read error. This chain connects TRBV6-1 to TRBJ1-5; D unclear. The CDR3 is made up of 15 amino acids. Germline CDR1 reads MNHNS; CDR2 reads SASEGT. This CDR3 reads CASSEAEQINQPHHF. In nucleotides, the CDR3 is TGTGCCAGCAGTGAAGCGGAGCAGATCAATCAGCCCCACCATTTT.

About this clonotype itself: Given a much more abundant clone one base away, this may be a read error. The V and J genes are TRBV7-9 and TRBJ2-1; 7 nucleotides agree with TRBD2. This CDR3 spans 12 amino acids. The germline gives CDR1 SEHNR, CDR2 FQNEAQ (reference sequence). The CDR3 loop reads CTSSPNSGEQFF. The CDR3 bases are TGTACCAGCAGCCCGAATAGCGGGGAGCAGTTCTTC.

As concerns this clonotype: The junction differs from germline at one of its ends, possibly a read error. V is TRBV4-1 and J is TRBJ2-1; D unclear. The CDR3 runs to 14 residues. CDR1 and CDR2 from the germline V gene are MGHRA and YSYEKL. CDR3 region: CASSQVGRNNEQFF. CDR3 DNA: TGCGCCAGTAGCCAAGTTGGCAGAAACAATGAGCAGTTCTTC.

This clonotype is medium-sized within its sample. The rearrangement uses TRBV11-2 and TRBJ2-2; D might be TRBD1 (6 bases). In germline, CDR1 is SGHAT, CDR2 FQNNGV. V was trimmed by 7 bases and J by 6 bases, leaving 15 bases between them. The CDR3 totals 14 residues. The CDR3 region is CASTPLQGAGELFF. The CDR3 DNA follows: TGTGCCAGCACCCCCCTACAGGGTGCCGGGGAGCTGTTTTTT.

As concerns this clonotype: Since a much larger clone is just one base distant, this may be a read error. As the CDR3 is not closed by the conserved phenylalanine or tryptophan, this likely results from a read error. This chain joins TRBV28 and TRBJ2-7; a possible D gene is TRBD2 (6 bases). Germline-derived CDR1 and CDR2 are MDHEN and SYDVKM. The CDR3 covers 12 residues. V lost 10 bases, J lost 2 bases, and 12 bases lay in between. The CDR3 DNA reads as TGTGCCACACACGGGGGAACCTACGAGCAGTACCTC. It yields the protein CATHGGTYEQYL.

In the case of this clonotype: Compared with germline, one end of the junction differs, possibly owing to a read error. This sequence joins TRBV10-2 and TRBJ2-5, with D unclear. The CDR3 spans 14 residues. CDR1 WSHSY and CDR2 SAAADI come from the germline V gene. This chain's CDR3 is CASRPSRVQETQYF. The CDR3 DNA reads TGCGCTAGCAGGCCTTCGAGAGTGCAAGAGACCCAGTACTTC.

In this sample, this clonotype turned up many times. The chain employs TRBV6-5 and TRBJ1-2; no definite D call. This CDR3 comprises 15 residues. Trimming shortened V by 0 bases and J by 0 bases, and 8 bases separated the two germline ends. Germline V gene lookup returns CDR1 MNHEY and CDR2 SVGAGI. The CDR3, as DNA: TGTGCCAGCAGTTACTCGCGTAGTCCTAACTATGGCTACACCTTC. Encoded protein: CASSYSRSPNYGYTF.

As to this clonotype: Being one base from a much bigger clone, this may be a read error. The rearrangement joins TRBV12-3 or TRBV12-4 to TRBJ2-3; possible D gene TRBD1, 5 bases. Trimming took off 3 bases at V and 6 bases at J, with 13 bases between the two ends. The CDR3 loop spans 14 amino acids. CDR3 in DNA: TGTGCCAGCAGTTTGTCCAGGGTGGCCGATACGCAGTATTTT. Translating gives CASSLSRVADTQYF.

CDR3 sequence reads: CASSSRVQDGYTF. CDR3 nucleotides: TGTGCCAGCAGTAGTCGGGTACAGGATGGCTACACCTTC. The genes are TRBV12-3 or TRBV12-4 and TRBJ1-2; the D gene is possibly TRBD1 (5 bases). V dropped 5 bases and J dropped 6 bases, with 13 bases sitting between them. This CDR3 comprises 13 residues.

This clonotype was detected only a few times. Since a much larger clone is just one base distant, this may be a read error. The chain has TRBV6-1 and TRBJ2-1; TRBD2 might be the D (5 bases). The CDR3 is 15 amino acids. Trimming cost V 3 bases and J 5 bases, with 14 bases left between them. Germline values: CDR1 MNHNS, CDR2 SASEGT. CDR3 DNA sequence: TGTGCCAGCAGTGAGGCACTAGGGCCCCACAATGAGCAGTTCTTC. Amino acid sequence: CASSEALGPHNEQFF.

About this clonotype: One end of the junction is discordant with germline, which a read error may explain. This sequence joins TRBV11-3 and TRBJ2-1, with D maybe TRBD1 (5 bases). Germline-derived CDR1 and CDR2 are SGHNT and YENEEA. The CDR3 is made up of 16 amino acids. The CDR3 region is CASSLKGRTLYNEQFF. The CDR3 region has the DNA TGTGCCAGTAGCTTAAAGGGGCGGACCCTTTACAATGAGCAGTTCTTC.

On this clonotype: One end of the junction fails to match germline, which may point to a read error. The chain couples TRBV4-1 to TRBJ1-2; D not certain. Germline V gene sequence: CDR1 MGHRA, CDR2 YSYEKL. This CDR3 region has 14 residues. The chain's CDR3 is CASSQDVAHHGYTF. The CDR3 DNA is TGTGCCAGTAGCCAAGATGTGGCTCACCATGGCTACACCTTC.

The sample holds many counts of this clonotype. The V gene is TRBV20-1, the J gene TRBJ2-7; 8 bases align to TRBD1. Losses at the gene ends were 8 bases for V and 1 base for J; bases not matched to a gene: 10. The CDR3 loop spans 14 amino acids. CDR1 and CDR2 from the germline V gene are DFQATT and SNEGSKA (reference sequence). The CDR3 loop is CSSKNRGASYEQYF. The CDR3 nucleotides are TGCAGTAGCAAAAACAGGGGGGCATCCTACGAGCAGTACTTC.